This T cell receptor (beta chain) emerged from a study of blood T cell repertoires in COVID-19. Looking at the study overall: Whether acute or convalescent, the COVID-19 samples came from the United States, Italy and Spain.

Clones were sequenced by immunoSEQ multiplex PCR, and TCRdb holds only the in-frame ones, with some missing. The sample yields around 280,000 clones, around 87% seen once. Trimming pared 5 bases from V and 6 bases from J, leaving 13 bases between. The CDR3 totals 14 residues. Germline V lookup: CDR1 SGHAT, CDR2 FQNNGV. This clone was seen a few times. The sequenced material came from peripheral blood. This sequence joins TRBV11-2 and TRBJ2-2; D remains unclear. The source of this sequence is a woman under 40 who had recovered from COVID-19. The CDR3 here is CASSPRIRAGELFF. DNA of the CDR3: TGTGCCAGCAGCCCCCGTATAAGAGCCGGGGAGCTGTTTTTT.